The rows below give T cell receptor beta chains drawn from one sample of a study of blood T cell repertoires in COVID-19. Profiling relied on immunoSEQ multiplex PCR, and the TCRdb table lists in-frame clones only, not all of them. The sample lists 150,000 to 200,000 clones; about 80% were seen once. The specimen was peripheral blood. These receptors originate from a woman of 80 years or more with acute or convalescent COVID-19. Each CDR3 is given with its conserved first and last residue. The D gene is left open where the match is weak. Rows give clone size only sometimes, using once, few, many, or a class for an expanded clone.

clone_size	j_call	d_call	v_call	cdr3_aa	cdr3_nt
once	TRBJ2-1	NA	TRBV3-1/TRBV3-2	CASSQPTGNEQFF	TGTGCCAGCAGCCAACCTACAGGGAACGAGCAGTTCTTC
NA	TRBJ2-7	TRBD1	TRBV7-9	CASSRGGQGMGYEQYF	TGTGCCAGCAGTAGAGGGGGACAGGGGATGGGGTACGAGCAGTACTTC
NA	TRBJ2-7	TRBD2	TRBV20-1	CSASLAGGREQYF	TGCAGTGCTAGTCTAGCGGGAGGACGGGAGCAGTACTTC
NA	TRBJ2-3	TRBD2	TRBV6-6	CASSPGSGRNVGTDTQYF	TGTGCCAGCAGTCCTGGCAGCGGGAGGAATGTTGGCACAGATACGCAGTATTTT
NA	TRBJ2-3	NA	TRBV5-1	CASSLDSITDTQYF	TGCGCCAGCAGCTTGGACAGTATCACAGATACGCAGTATTTT
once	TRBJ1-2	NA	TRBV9	CASSPQAAGLRGYTF	TGTGCCAGCAGCCCCCAGGCGGCAGGGCTTAGAGGCTACACCTTC
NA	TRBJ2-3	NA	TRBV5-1	CASGGSRITDTQYF	TGCGCCAGCGGAGGGAGTAGGATCACAGATACGCAGTATTTT
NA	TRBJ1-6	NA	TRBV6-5	CASSYQVPNSPLHF	TGTGCCAGCAGTTACCAGGTTCCAAATTCACCCCTCCACTTT
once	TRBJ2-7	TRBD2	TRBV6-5	CASSPGGIAYEQYF	TGTGCCAGCAGTCCGGGAGGGATTGCCTACGAGCAGTACTTC
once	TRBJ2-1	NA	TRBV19	CASSIRTGSSYNEQFF	TGTGCCAGTAGTATCCGTACCGGGTCCAGTTACAATGAGCAGTTCTTC
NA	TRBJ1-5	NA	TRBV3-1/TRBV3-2	CASSTGGQPQHF	TGTGCCAGCAGTACCGGGGGTCAGCCCCAGCATTTT
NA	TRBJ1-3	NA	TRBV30	CAWSLEGSAGNTIYF	TGTGCCTGGAGTCTTGAGGGATCGGCTGGAAACACCATATATTTT
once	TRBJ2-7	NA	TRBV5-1	CASSLGLRRVSTEQYF	TGCGCCAGCAGCTTGGGTCTCAGACGGGTATCTACCGAGCAGTACTTC
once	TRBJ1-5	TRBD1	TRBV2	CASSDGDSYQPQHF	TGTGCCAGCAGTGACGGGGACAGCTATCAGCCCCAGCATTTT
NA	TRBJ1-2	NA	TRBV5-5	CASSFGLYGYTF	TGTGCCAGCAGCTTCGGACTGTATGGCTACACCTTC
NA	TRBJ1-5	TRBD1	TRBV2	CASSEAPRGGAGQPQHF	TGTGCCAGCAGTGAAGCGCCTAGAGGGGGCGCCGGTCAGCCCCAGCATTTT
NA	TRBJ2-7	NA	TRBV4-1	CASSLGTRGYEQYF	TGCGCCAGCAGCCTTGGGACCCGGGGGTACGAGCAGTACTTC
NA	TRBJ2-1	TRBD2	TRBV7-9	CASSTRTSGVYNEQFF	TGTGCCAGCAGCACCCGGACTAGCGGGGTTTACAATGAGCAGTTCTTC
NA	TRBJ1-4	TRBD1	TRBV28	CASSSGGGGGREKLFF	TGTGCCAGCAGTTCAGGAGGGGGCGGAGGAAGGGAAAAACTGTTTTTT
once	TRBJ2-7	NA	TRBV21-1	CASSEREGRYEQYF	TGTGCCAGCAGCGAGCGGGAGGGCCGCTACGAGCAGTACTTC
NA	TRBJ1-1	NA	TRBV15	CATSRARGRTEAFF	TGTGCCACCAGCAGGGCGCGGGGGCGAACTGAAGCTTTCTTT
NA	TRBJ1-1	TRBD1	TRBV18	CASSPLDGTGDTEAFF	TGTGCCAGCTCACCACTGGACGGGACAGGGGACACTGAAGCTTTCTTT
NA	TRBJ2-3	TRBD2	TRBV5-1	CASSGLVSTDTQYF	TGCGCCAGCAGCGGACTAGTTAGCACAGATACGCAGTATTTT
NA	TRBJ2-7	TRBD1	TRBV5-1	CASSPRQGSGYEQYF	TGCGCCAGCAGCCCAAGACAGGGTTCCGGCTACGAGCAGTACTTC
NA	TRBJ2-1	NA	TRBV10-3	CAISEPGLDEQFF	TGTGCCATCAGTGAGCCGGGGTTGGATGAGCAGTTCTTC
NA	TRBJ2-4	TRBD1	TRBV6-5	CASGSDRGRTNIQYF	TGTGCCAGCGGCTCCGACAGGGGGCGAACCAACATTCAGTACTTC
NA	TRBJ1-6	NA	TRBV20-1	CSARSLTALHF	TGCAGTGCTAGAAGTTTAACGGCCCTCCACTTT
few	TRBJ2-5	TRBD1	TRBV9	CASSPLGTGRETQYF	TGTGCCAGCAGCCCCCTAGGGACAGGGAGGGAGACCCAGTACTTC
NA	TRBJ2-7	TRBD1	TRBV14	CASSTGQGSYEQYF	TGTGCCAGCAGCACGGGACAGGGCTCCTACGAGCAGTACTTC
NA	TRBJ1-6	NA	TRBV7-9	CASSRKGQGSPLHF	TGTGCCAGCAGCCGTAAGGGCCAGGGATCACCCCTCCACTTT
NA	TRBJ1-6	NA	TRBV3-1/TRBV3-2	CASSQAEGFGSPLHF	TGTGCCAGCAGCCAAGCGGAGGGGTTTGGCTCACCCCTCCACTTT
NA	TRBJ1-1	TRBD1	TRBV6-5	CASRPGQGGNTEAFF	TGTGCCAGCAGGCCGGGACAGGGAGGGAACACTGAAGCTTTCTTT
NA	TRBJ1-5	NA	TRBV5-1	CASSLGGDYQPQHF	TGCGCCAGCAGCTTGGGCGGGGACTATCAGCCCCAGCATTTT
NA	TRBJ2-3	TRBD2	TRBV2	CASSASGNTDTQYF	TGTGCCAGCAGTGCTAGCGGGAACACAGATACGCAGTATTTT
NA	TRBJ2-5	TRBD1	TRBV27	CASSPSRGQGGETQYF	TGTGCCAGCAGTCCTTCACGGGGACAGGGGGGAGAGACCCAGTACTTC
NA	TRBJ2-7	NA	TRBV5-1	CASSTDSSYEQYF	TGCGCCAGCAGCACGGACAGCTCCTACGAGCAGTACTTC
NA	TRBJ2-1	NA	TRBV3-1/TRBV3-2	CASSQGPSNEQFF	TGTGCCAGCAGCCAAGGTCCGTCGAATGAGCAGTTCTTC
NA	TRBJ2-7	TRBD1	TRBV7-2	CASSAFYGQGYEQYF	TGTGCCAGCAGCGCGTTCTATGGACAGGGGTACGAGCAGTACTTC
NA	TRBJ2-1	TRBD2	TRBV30	CAWGTSGSNEQFF	TGTGCCTGGGGGACTAGCGGGAGCAATGAGCAGTTCTTC
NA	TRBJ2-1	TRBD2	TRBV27	CASRILAGAGNEQFF	TGTGCCAGCAGGATCCTAGCGGGAGCTGGGAATGAGCAGTTCTTC
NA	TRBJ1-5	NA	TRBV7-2	CASSPFINQPQHF	TGTGCCAGCAGCCCCTTTATCAATCAGCCCCAGCATTTT
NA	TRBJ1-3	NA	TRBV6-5	CASSSPGNTIYF	TGTGCCAGCAGTAGCCCTGGAAACACCATATATTTT